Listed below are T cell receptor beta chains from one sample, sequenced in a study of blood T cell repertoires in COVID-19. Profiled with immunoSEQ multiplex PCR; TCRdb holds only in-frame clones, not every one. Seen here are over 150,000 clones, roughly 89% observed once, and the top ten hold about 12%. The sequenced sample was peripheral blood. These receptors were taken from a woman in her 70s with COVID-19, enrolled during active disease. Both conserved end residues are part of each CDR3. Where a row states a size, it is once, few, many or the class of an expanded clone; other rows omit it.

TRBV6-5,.,CASSSLTDRGQHIQYF
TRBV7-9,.,CASTPSVAVPEQYF
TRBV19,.,CASSNPGTGGGNTEAFF
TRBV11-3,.,CASSLRQGTYNEQFF
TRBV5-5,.,CASSLLGGGTEAFF
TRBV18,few,CASSPPGGKWEYQPQHF
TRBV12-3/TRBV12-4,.,CASSRNEGTEAFF
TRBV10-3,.,CAISGQVGTNEKLFF
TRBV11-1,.,CASSLGQGEGETQYF
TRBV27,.,CASSSFPGLQETQYF
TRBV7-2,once,CAQRDGSSGNTIYF
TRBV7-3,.,CASSLTGTSVTGELFF
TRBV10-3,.,CAIIPRETNEKLFF
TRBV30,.,CAWTTGTSGSTDTQYF
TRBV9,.,CASSSRQGTEAFF
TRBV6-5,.,CASSYSGGQETQYF
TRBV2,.,CASSEMSGLNSPLHF
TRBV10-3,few,CAISASTSDTDTQYF
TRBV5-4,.,CASRTSGLSYEQYF
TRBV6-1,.,CASSAGYWVTNEKLFF
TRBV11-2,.,CASTLGADTQYF
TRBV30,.,CAWSRADTQYF
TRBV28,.,CASSQGDRGSYEQYF
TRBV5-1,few,CASSTGHPSYEQYF
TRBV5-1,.,CASRQDSNQPQHF
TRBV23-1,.,CASSQPRVLGPQHF
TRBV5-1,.,CASSLGQRDTIYF
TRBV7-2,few,CASSRGLAITGELFF
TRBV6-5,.,CASRGLDNTGELFF
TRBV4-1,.,CASSQEPDRVDQPQHF
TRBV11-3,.,CASCPGQGASYEQYF
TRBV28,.,CASSLSRLAGTSYEQYF
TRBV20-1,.,CSASAQGAGELFF
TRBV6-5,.,CASSPHSTEAFF
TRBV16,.,CASSQELQREIGELFF
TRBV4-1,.,CASSQPGQGSHEQYF
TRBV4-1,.,CASSPQGARHQPQHF
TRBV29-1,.,CSARQGDTEAFF
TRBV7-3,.,CASSLGTNTDTQYF
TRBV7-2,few,CASSLDARNYNEQFF
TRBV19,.,CASSITGSRDYGYTF
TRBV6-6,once,CASSYRGQGFYEQYF
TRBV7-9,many,CASSLDQGGEQYF
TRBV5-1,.,CASSLVGAGGTGELFF
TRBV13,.,CASSRAGARGEQYF
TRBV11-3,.,CASSPGTDTQYF
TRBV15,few,CATSARDRGYSNQPQHF
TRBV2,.,CASSDPELAGVYNEQFF
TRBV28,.,CASSLIAWTSGRDETYEQYF
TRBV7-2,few,CASSIRGRAFF
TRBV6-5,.,CASSSGQGVYEQYF
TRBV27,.,CASSFTAGLSSYEQYF
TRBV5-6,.,CASSPIGTLSGNTIYF
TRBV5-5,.,CASRLTPGQETQYF
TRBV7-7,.,CASSPKPGLAGPSSYNEQFF
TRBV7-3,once,CASSPGTANTGELFF
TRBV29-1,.,CSVNRDRGSNYGYTF